This T cell receptor beta chain came from a study of blood T cell repertoires in COVID-19. Study as a whole: The samples span acute and convalescent COVID-19 from the United States, Italy and Spain. T cells, B-cell-depleted T cells, or PBMCs supplied cDNA or gDNA.

Per the authors' pipeline: Estimates of nucleated cell counts were drawn from the amplification of reference gene primers. The protocol was immunoSEQ multiplex PCR, while the TCRdb copy is restricted to in-frame clones and leaves out a portion. V and J calls and clone size are given by that table; D and trimming were obtained from the DNA. In the table there are around 300,000 clones, 85% to 90% of which are singletons. Seattle's cohort entered during active infection and was followed longitudinally. V lost 2 bases, J lost 2 bases, and 7 bases stayed unmatched. The CDR3 consists of 18 residues. Germline V gene data show CDR1 as MNHEY and CDR2 as SVGEGT.

The sequenced material came from peripheral blood. The clonotype was recovered from a woman aged 45-60 years with COVID-19, enrolled during active disease. The gene calls are TRBV6-2 or TRBV6-3 and TRBJ2-3, with TRBD2 identical over 13 bases. The CDR3 region is CASSYELGLAGFTDTQYF. Written as DNA, the CDR3 is TGTGCCAGCAGTTACGAGCTGGGACTAGCGGGGTTCACAGATACGCAGTATTTT.